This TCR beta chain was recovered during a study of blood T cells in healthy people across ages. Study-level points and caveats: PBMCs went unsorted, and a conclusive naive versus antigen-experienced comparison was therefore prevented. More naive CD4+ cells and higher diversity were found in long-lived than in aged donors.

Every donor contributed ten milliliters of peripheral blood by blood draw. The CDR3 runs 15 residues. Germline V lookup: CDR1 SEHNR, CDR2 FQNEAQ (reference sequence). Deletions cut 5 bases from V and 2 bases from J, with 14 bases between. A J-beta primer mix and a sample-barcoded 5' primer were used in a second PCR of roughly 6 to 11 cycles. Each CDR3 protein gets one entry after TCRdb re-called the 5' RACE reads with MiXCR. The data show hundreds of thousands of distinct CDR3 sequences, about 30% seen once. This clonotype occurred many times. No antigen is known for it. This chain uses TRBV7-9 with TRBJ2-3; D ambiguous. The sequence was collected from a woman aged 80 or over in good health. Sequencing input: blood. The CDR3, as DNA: TGTGCCAGCAGCATCTCTGGCCATACCACAGATACGCAGTATTTT. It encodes CASSISGHTTDTQYF.